These T cell receptor beta chains were read from a single sample in a study of blood T cell repertoires in COVID-19. Sequencing used immunoSEQ multiplex PCR; TCRdb keeps in-frame clones, though not all of them. The sample carries 400,000 or so clones, 90% recorded once. The sequenced material came from PBMCs or T cells enriched from blood (not recorded which). These receptors originate from a man between 18 and 29 years old who had recovered from COVID-19. CDR3s include the opening cysteine and the closing phenylalanine or tryptophan. The order of the fields is D gene, J gene, V gene, clone size, CDR3 DNA, CDR3 protein. The D gene is left open where the match is weak. Part of the rows lack a size; the others show once, few, many or a class for expanded clones.

d_gene: .; j_gene: TRBJ1-3; v_gene: TRBV9; abundance: .; CDR3nt: TGTGCCAGCAGCGTAGGGGGCGACGGAAACACCATATATTTT; CDR3aa: CASSVGGDGNTIYF
d_gene: TRBD1; j_gene: TRBJ1-2; v_gene: TRBV10-3; abundance: .; CDR3nt: TGTGCCACCGGGACAGCGCTGAACTATGGCTACACCTTC; CDR3aa: CATGTALNYGYTF
d_gene: TRBD1; j_gene: TRBJ1-1; v_gene: TRBV5-1; abundance: .; CDR3nt: TGCGCCAGCAGCTCAGACGGGACAGGGTTTAGGAACACTGAAGCTTTCTTT; CDR3aa: CASSSDGTGFRNTEAFF
d_gene: .; j_gene: TRBJ1-5; v_gene: TRBV30; abundance: .; CDR3nt: TGTGCCTGGAGTGAACAGGGCAATCAGCCCCAGCATTTT; CDR3aa: CAWSEQGNQPQHF
d_gene: TRBD1; j_gene: TRBJ2-7; v_gene: TRBV6-5; abundance: .; CDR3nt: TGTGCCAGCAGTTACCTGACAGGGGACGAGCAGTACTTC; CDR3aa: CASSYLTGDEQYF
d_gene: TRBD1; j_gene: TRBJ1-5; v_gene: TRBV9; abundance: .; CDR3nt: TGTGCCAGCAGCTCTGGACAGGGCAATCAGCCCCAGCATTTT; CDR3aa: CASSSGQGNQPQHF
d_gene: .; j_gene: TRBJ2-5; v_gene: TRBV28; abundance: .; CDR3nt: TGTGCCAGCAGTTTATCGGAGACCCAGTACTTC; CDR3aa: CASSLSETQYF
d_gene: TRBD1; j_gene: TRBJ1-3; v_gene: TRBV29-1; abundance: .; CDR3nt: TGCAGCGCTGGGACAGTTGGAAACACCATATATTTT; CDR3aa: CSAGTVGNTIYF
d_gene: TRBD2; j_gene: TRBJ2-3; v_gene: TRBV6-1; abundance: .; CDR3nt: TGTGCCAGCAGTGAAGATCTAGCGGGAGGGTCAGATACGCAGTATTTT; CDR3aa: CASSEDLAGGSDTQYF
d_gene: .; j_gene: TRBJ1-2; v_gene: TRBV3-1/TRBV3-2; abundance: .; CDR3nt: TGTGCCAGCAGCCAAGATAGAGGGGGTGTTTATGGCTACACCTTC; CDR3aa: CASSQDRGGVYGYTF
d_gene: .; j_gene: TRBJ1-6; v_gene: TRBV30; abundance: few; CDR3nt: TGTGCCTGGAGTCCTCTGGGGAGGCAGGGAGATTCACCCCTCCACTTT; CDR3aa: CAWSPLGRQGDSPLHF
d_gene: TRBD2; j_gene: TRBJ2-3; v_gene: TRBV24-1; abundance: .; CDR3nt: TGTGCCACCAGTGACCCGGGACTAGCGGGGCGGGGGACGCAGTATTTT; CDR3aa: CATSDPGLAGRGTQYF
d_gene: .; j_gene: TRBJ1-1; v_gene: TRBV28; abundance: .; CDR3nt: TGTGCCAGCCAACCCAGGCGGGGTCAACTGAACACTGAAGCTTTCTTT; CDR3aa: CASQPRRGQLNTEAFF
d_gene: .; j_gene: TRBJ1-2; v_gene: TRBV2; abundance: .; CDR3nt: TGTGCCAGCAGTGTGGCAGGGCATAACGGCTACACCTTC; CDR3aa: CASSVAGHNGYTF
d_gene: TRBD2; j_gene: TRBJ2-7; v_gene: TRBV7-9; abundance: .; CDR3nt: TGTGCCAGCAGCTTAGTTGTCGGACTAGCTACCCGGGGCTACGAGCAGTACTTC; CDR3aa: CASSLVVGLATRGYEQYF
d_gene: TRBD1; j_gene: TRBJ2-3; v_gene: TRBV19; abundance: once; CDR3nt: TGTGCCAGTAGGGCTTCTGGGACAGGGGTGGGAGATACGCAGTATTTT; CDR3aa: CASRASGTGVGDTQYF
d_gene: .; j_gene: TRBJ2-3; v_gene: TRBV23-1; abundance: .; CDR3nt: TGCGCCATCCCGGGACAAGGCACAGATACGCAGTATTTT; CDR3aa: CAIPGQGTDTQYF
d_gene: TRBD1; j_gene: TRBJ1-2; v_gene: TRBV27; abundance: .; CDR3nt: TGTGCCAGCAGGGGTCCGGGACAGGACTTGTTCTATGGCTACACCTTC; CDR3aa: CASRGPGQDLFYGYTF
d_gene: TRBD1; j_gene: TRBJ1-4; v_gene: TRBV5-4; abundance: .; CDR3nt: TGTGCCAGCAGCTTCGGGGTAGGGGGCGACGAAAAACTGTTTTTT; CDR3aa: CASSFGVGGDEKLFF
d_gene: .; j_gene: TRBJ2-3; v_gene: TRBV6-1; abundance: .; CDR3nt: TGTGCCAGCAGTGAACACACAGATACGCAGTATTTT; CDR3aa: CASSEHTDTQYF
d_gene: .; j_gene: TRBJ1-2; v_gene: TRBV4-1; abundance: .; CDR3nt: TGCGCCAGCAGCCAAGGTCGAGGAAGGGGGAGTGGTGGCTACACCTTC; CDR3aa: CASSQGRGRGSGGYTF